These 26 T cell receptor beta chains were all obtained from the same sample, sequenced in a study of T cells after posttransplantation cyclophosphamide. Repertoires were generated with immunoSEQ multiplex PCR, while TCRdb's copy carries only in-frame clones and drops some. The table has tens of thousands of clones, roughly 90% seen once. Cells defined as naive were viable CD3+CD4+ or CD3+CD8+ and CCR7+CD45RA+CD45RO-CD95-CD27+CD28+. The sample taken for sequencing was naive CD4+ T cells sorted from blood. These receptors were taken from a man aged 25-40 years in good health and a related stem cell transplant donor.

The J gene is TRBJ2-1, the V gene TRBV2; 8 bases match TRBD2. Germline values: CDR1 SNHLY, CDR2 FYNNEI. Trimming cost V 4 bases and J 3 bases; bases outside gene matches: 8. The CDR3 spans 16 residues. The CDR3 sequence: CASSAQRGLGYNEQFF. The CDR3, as DNA: TGTGCCAGCAGTGCCCAGCGGGGGCTAGGCTACAATGAGCAGTTCTTC.

V is TRBV6-5 and J is TRBJ2-2, with D unresolved. There are 14 residues in the CDR3. The germline V gene encodes CDR1 MNHEY and CDR2 SVGAGI. Trimming removed 0 bases at V and 5 bases at J, with 7 bases between. The CDR3 region has the DNA TGTGCCAGCAGTTACTCGAGTCTAACCGGGGAGCTGTTTTTT. Encoded protein: CASSYSSLTGELFF.

The chain uses TRBV25-1 and TRBJ2-2; D gene ambiguous. Trimming cost V 6 bases and J 10 bases, with 9 bases left between them. There are 11 residues in the CDR3. Germline V CDR1 and CDR2: MGHDK, SYGVNS. For the CDR3, the DNA is TGTGCCAGCAGCTTAAAGCTGGAGCTGTTTTTT. Amino acids: CASSLKLELFF.

The genes are TRBV4-2 and TRBJ1-2; TRBD1 might be the D (6 bases). This CDR3 region has 17 residues. Germline V lookup: CDR1 LGHNA, CDR2 YNFKEQ. The V end lost 0 bases, the J end lost 7 bases, and 21 bases lay between the germline ends. CDR3 bases: TGTGCCAGCAGCCAAGAGTTTGGGGGGGCCCTATGGATTGGCTACACCTTC. It codes for CASSQEFGGALWIGYTF.

This chain joins TRBV5-1 and TRBJ2-3, with D possibly matching TRBD2 (6 bases). The V and J ends lost 0 bases and 7 bases respectively, with 12 bases between them. The CDR3 consists of 14 residues. Germline V lookup: CDR1 SGHRS, CDR2 YFSETQ. DNA of the CDR3: TGCGCCAGCAGCTTGGAGGGACTTCGCCATACGCAGTATTTT. Its translation: CASSLEGLRHTQYF.

The chain links TRBV5-1 to TRBJ1-1; TRBD1 matches 10 bases. The CDR3 is made up of 16 amino acids. The germline gives CDR1 SGHRS, CDR2 YFSETQ. The V gene end was trimmed by 3 bases and the J gene end by 3 bases; junction bases not matched to a gene: 8. The CDR3 loop is CASSSGTGVLDTEAFF. The CDR3 DNA is TGCGCCAGCAGCTCTGGGACAGGGGTGCTCGACACTGAAGCTTTCTTT.

The gene calls are TRBV19 and TRBJ2-7, with 7 bases that match TRBD1. The V and J ends lost 1 base and 3 bases, in that order; junction bases with no gene match: 3. Germline-derived CDR1 and CDR2 are LNHDA and SQIVND (reference sequence). The CDR3 is 14 residues long. CDR3 DNA: TGTGCCAGTAGTATAGCGAGGGACAGCTACGAGCAGTACTTC. It yields the protein CASSIARDSYEQYF.

The chain couples TRBV29-1 to TRBJ1-5; unclear D gene. The ends were cut back, 4 bases at V and 3 bases at J, with 7 bases in the middle. This CDR3 has 12 amino acids. The germline CDR1 and CDR2 sequences are SQVTM and ANQGSEA. CDR3 in DNA: TGCAGCGTTGGGGGAGTCAATCAGCCCCAGCATTTT. Translated: CSVGGVNQPQHF. Full variable domain (outside the CDR3, taken from reference TRBV29-1 and TRBJ1-5): SAVISQKPSRDICQRGTSLTIQCQVDSQVTMMFWYRQQPGQSLTLIATANQGSEATYESGFVIDKFPISRPNLTFSTLTVSNMSPEDSSIYLCSVGGVNQPQHFGDGTRLSIL.

A few counts support this clone. The rearrangement joins TRBV4-1 to TRBJ1-2; D is perhaps TRBD1 (5 bases). The CDR3 loop spans 14 amino acids. Between the trimmed V and J ends, which lost 5 bases and 8 bases, there was a span of 18 bases. Germline CDR1 reads MGHRA; CDR2 reads YSYEKL. CDR3 residues: CASSSRTPGGGYTF. CDR3 bases: TGCGCCAGCAGCTCCCGGACTCCCGGGGGAGGCTACACCTTC.

The chain joins TRBV10-2 to TRBJ1-5, with TRBD1 identical over 7 bases. There are 17 residues in the CDR3. Germline V gene data show CDR1 as WSHSY and CDR2 as SAAADI. V shed 0 bases, J shed 2 bases, and the junction held 7 bases outside the gene matches. CDR3 nucleotides: TGCGCCAGCAGTGAGTCGACAGGGCCGAGGGGCAATCAGCCCCAGCATTTT. It specifies CASSESTGPRGNQPQHF.

This rearrangement joins TRBV19 to TRBJ1-5; D may be TRBD1 (5 bases). CDR3 length: 15 residues. Germline loops: CDR1 LNHDA, CDR2 SQIVND (reference sequence). Trimming cost V 5 bases and J 0 bases, with 11 bases left between them. The CDR3 nucleotides read TGTGCCAGTAGTCCGACAGTTAATAGCAATCAGCCCCAGCATTTT. It codes for CASSPTVNSNQPQHF.

This chain links TRBV11-2 with TRBJ2-7; D not certain. The CDR3 consists of 12 residues. The V end was cut by 2 bases, the J end by 3 bases, with 5 bases between. CDR1 SGHAT and CDR2 FQNNGV come from the germline V gene. The DNA of the CDR3 is TGTGCCAGCAGCTTACTTAACTACGAGCAGTACTTC. It is translated as CASSLLNYEQYF.

The rearrangement links TRBV6-5 to TRBJ1-1; D perhaps matches TRBD1 (5 bases). The CDR3 has 14 residues. The germline gives CDR1 MNHEY, CDR2 SVGAGI. The V end lost 2 bases, the J end lost 5 bases, and 12 bases lay between the germline ends. The CDR3 protein is CASSYRAGKTEAFF. The CDR3 DNA reads as TGTGCCAGCAGTTACCGGGCAGGGAAAACTGAAGCTTTCTTT.

This clone has a handful of counts. This chain uses TRBV9 with TRBJ2-5, with 10 positions matching TRBD1. The CDR3 runs to 18 residues. With 0 bases clipped from V and 2 bases from J, the junction kept 10 bases outside the gene matches. Germline lookup yields CDR1 SGDLS and CDR2 YYNGEE. The CDR3 protein is CASSVGPLGTGVQETQYF. CDR3 bases: TGTGCCAGCAGCGTAGGCCCTCTGGGGACAGGGGTTCAAGAGACCCAGTACTTC. The full variable domain, rest sourced from reference TRBV9 and TRBJ2-5, is DSGVTQTPKHLITATGQRVTLRCSPRSGDLSVYWYQQSLDQGLQFLIQYYNGEERAKGNILERFSAQQFPDLHSELNLSSLELGDSALYFCASSVGPLGTGVQETQYFGPGTRLLVL.

The chain combines TRBV5-8 with TRBJ1-4, with D perhaps TRBD1 (6 bases). This CDR3 spans 13 amino acids. The germline V and J ends were trimmed by 5 bases and 5 bases, with 10 bases remaining between them. Germline values: CDR1 SGHTS, CDR2 YDEGEE. The CDR3 bases are TGTGCCAGCAGACCGGACAGAAATGAAAAACTGTTTTTT. Translation gives CASRPDRNEKLFF.

CDR3 sequence reads: CASSPGGTLGNTIYF. The DNA of the CDR3 is TGTGCCAGCAGCCCCGGGGGGACTCTTGGAAACACCATATATTTT. The chain joins TRBV7-2 to TRBJ1-3; D might be TRBD1 (5 bases). This CDR3 comprises 15 residues. V was pared by 5 bases and J by 3 bases, with 14 bases between. CDR1 is SGHTA, CDR2 FQGNSA, per germline.

V and J are TRBV27 and TRBJ2-1; TRBD2 aligns across 7 bases. CDR3 size: 14 residues. Germline V gene data show CDR1 as MNHEY and CDR2 as SMNVEV (reference sequence). Germline trimming cut 2 bases from V and 6 bases from J; bases unmatched to any gene: 4. The CDR3 loop reads CASSLAGVGNEQFF. In DNA, the CDR3 is TGTGCCAGCAGTTTAGCGGGGGTGGGCAATGAGCAGTTCTTC.

This chain uses TRBV7-9 with TRBJ1-1; D gene unclear. The V gene lost 5 bases and the J gene lost 5 bases, with 9 bases spanning the gap. The V gene's germline CDR1 is SEHNR and CDR2 FQNEAQ (reference sequence). The CDR3 extends over 12 amino acids. CDR3 region: CASSHRDTEAFF. The CDR3 region has the DNA TGTGCCAGCAGCCACCGGGATACTGAAGCTTTCTTT.

This CDR3 reads CASTRQGLDYEQYF. CDR3 bases: TGCGCCAGCACTCGACAGGGTCTCGATTACGAGCAGTACTTC. The chain recombines TRBV5-1 with TRBJ2-7; the match to TRBD1 covers 7 bases. This CDR3 has 14 amino acids. The junction had 10 bases not matched to a gene; V was cut back by 6 bases and J by 4 bases. Germline V CDR1 and CDR2: SGHRS, YFSETQ.

This clone was detected once. This chain joins TRBV6-5 and TRBJ2-7, with 8 bases lining up with TRBD1. V trimming: 5 bases; J trimming: 12 bases; junction bases outside the gene matches: 15. The V gene's germline CDR1 is MNHEY and CDR2 SVGAGI. The CDR3 loop spans 14 amino acids. The CDR3 here is CASSEPPDRENRYF. DNA of the CDR3: TGTGCCAGCAGTGAGCCCCCGGACAGGGAGAATCGGTACTTC.

J is TRBJ1-1 and V is TRBV9; D is perhaps TRBD1 (6 bases). CDR3 length: 15 residues. CDR1 is SGDLS, CDR2 YYNGEE, per germline. The V and J ends lost 0 bases and 0 bases respectively, with 9 bases between them. CDR3 sequence: CASSVGNRVNTEAFF. CDR3 nucleotide sequence: TGTGCCAGCAGCGTAGGGAACAGGGTGAACACTGAAGCTTTCTTT.

The chain combines TRBV5-1 with TRBJ1-6, with D possibly matching TRBD1 (5 bases). The V gene lost 8 bases and the J gene lost 10 bases, with 19 bases spanning the gap. This CDR3 comprises 14 residues. Germline lookup yields CDR1 SGHRS and CDR2 YFSETQ. The CDR3: CASMLGPPRSPLHF. The CDR3 DNA sequence: TGCGCCAGTATGCTGGGGCCGCCTAGATCACCCCTCCACTTT.

This chain uses TRBV6-4 with TRBJ2-2; 12 nucleotides agree with TRBD2. V shed 5 bases and J 0 bases; nucleotides not matched to a gene: 1. There are 16 residues in the CDR3. CDR1 is MRHNA and CDR2 is SNTAGT in the germline V gene. CDR3 sequence: CASSRLAGANTGELFF. Here the CDR3 DNA reads TGTGCCAGCAGTCGACTAGCGGGGGCGAACACCGGGGAGCTGTTTTTT.

The rearrangement links TRBV7-9 to TRBJ1-1; 12 nucleotides align to TRBD1. CDR3 length: 16 residues. Losses at the gene ends were 4 bases for V and 5 bases for J; bases not matched to a gene: 8. Germline CDR1 reads SEHNR; CDR2 reads FQNEAQ (reference sequence). CDR3 loop: CASSSGQGARGTEAFF. The DNA for the CDR3 is TGTGCCAGCAGCTCGGGACAGGGGGCGCGCGGAACTGAAGCTTTCTTT.

This clone showed up just once. The V call is TRBV6-1, the J call TRBJ1-2, with D maybe TRBD1 (5 bases). CDR3 length: 15 residues. Germline values: CDR1 MNHNS, CDR2 SASEGT. V was trimmed by 2 bases and J by 1 base, leaving 11 bases between them. The CDR3 spells CASSERAGLNYGYTF. CDR3 bases: TGTGCCAGCAGTGAACGGGCAGGGCTTAACTATGGCTACACCTTC.

The chain employs TRBV7-3 and TRBJ2-3; possible D gene TRBD2, 5 bases. The CDR3 has 15 residues. The V end lost 0 bases, the J end lost 2 bases, and 9 bases lay between the germline ends. CDR1 and CDR2 from the germline V gene are SGHTA and FQGTGA. Written as DNA, the CDR3 is TGTGCCAGCAGCTTAACTCGGGGTCTCACAGATACGCAGTATTTT. This sequence encodes CASSLTRGLTDTQYF.